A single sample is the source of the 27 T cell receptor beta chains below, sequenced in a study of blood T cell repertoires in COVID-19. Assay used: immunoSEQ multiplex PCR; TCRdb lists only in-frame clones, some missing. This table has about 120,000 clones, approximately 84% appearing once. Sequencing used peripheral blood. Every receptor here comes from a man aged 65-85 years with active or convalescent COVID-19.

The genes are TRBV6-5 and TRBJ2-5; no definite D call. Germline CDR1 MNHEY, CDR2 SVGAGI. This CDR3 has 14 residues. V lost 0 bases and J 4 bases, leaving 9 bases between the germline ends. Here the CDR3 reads CASSYSPRIETQYF. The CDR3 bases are TGTGCCAGCAGTTACTCTCCGCGGATAGAGACCCAGTACTTC.

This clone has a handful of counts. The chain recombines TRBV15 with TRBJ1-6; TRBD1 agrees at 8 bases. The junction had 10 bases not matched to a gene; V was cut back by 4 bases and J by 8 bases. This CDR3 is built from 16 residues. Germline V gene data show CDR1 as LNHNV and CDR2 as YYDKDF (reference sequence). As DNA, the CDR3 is TGTGCCACCAGCAACTTACAGGGGGTCGCTGATTCACCCCTCCACTTT. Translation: CATSNLQGVADSPLHF.

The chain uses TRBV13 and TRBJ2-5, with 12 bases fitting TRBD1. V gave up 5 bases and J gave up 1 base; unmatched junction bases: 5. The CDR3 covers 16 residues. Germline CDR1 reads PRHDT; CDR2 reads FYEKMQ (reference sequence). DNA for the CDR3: TGTGCCAGCAGCGGCGGGACAGGGGGCGTCCAAGAGACCCAGTACTTC. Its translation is CASSGGTGGVQETQYF.

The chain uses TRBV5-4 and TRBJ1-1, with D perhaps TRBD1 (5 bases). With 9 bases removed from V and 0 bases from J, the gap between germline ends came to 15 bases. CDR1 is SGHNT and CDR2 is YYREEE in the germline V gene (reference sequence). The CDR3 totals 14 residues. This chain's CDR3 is CATGFQGLNTEAFF. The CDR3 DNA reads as TGTGCCACAGGCTTTCAGGGCCTGAACACTGAAGCTTTCTTT. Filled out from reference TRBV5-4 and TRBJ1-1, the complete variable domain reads ETGVTQSPTHLIKTRGQQVTLRCSSQSGHNTVSWYQQALGQGPQFIFQYYREEENGRGNFPPRFSGLQFPNYSSELNVNALELDDSALYLCATGFQGLNTEAFFGQGTRLTVV.

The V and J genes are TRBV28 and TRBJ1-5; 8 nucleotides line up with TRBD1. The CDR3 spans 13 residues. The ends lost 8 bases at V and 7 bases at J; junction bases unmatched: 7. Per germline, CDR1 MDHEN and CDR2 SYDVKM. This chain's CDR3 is CASVGGTGQPQHF. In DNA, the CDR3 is TGTGCCAGCGTGGGGGGGACAGGACAGCCCCAGCATTTT. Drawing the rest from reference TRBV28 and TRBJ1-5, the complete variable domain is DVKVTQSSRYLVKRTGEKVFLECVQDMDHENMFWYRQDPGLGLRLIYFSYDVKMKEKGDIPEGYSVSREKKERFSLILESASTNQTSMYLCASVGGTGQPQHFGDGTRLSIL.

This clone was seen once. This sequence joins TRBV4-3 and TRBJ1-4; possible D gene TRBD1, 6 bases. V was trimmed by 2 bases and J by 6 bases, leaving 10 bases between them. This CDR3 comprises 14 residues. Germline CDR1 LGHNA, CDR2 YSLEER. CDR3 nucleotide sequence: TGCGCCAGCAGCCAAAAGGGGGGGGATGAAAAACTGTTTTTT. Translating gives CASSQKGGDEKLFF.

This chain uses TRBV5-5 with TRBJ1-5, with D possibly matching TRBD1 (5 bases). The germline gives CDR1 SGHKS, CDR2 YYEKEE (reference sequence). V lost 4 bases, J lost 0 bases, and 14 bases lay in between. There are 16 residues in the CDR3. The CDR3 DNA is TGTGCCAGCAGCCCGGACATAAGGACTAGCAATCAGCCCCAGCATTTT. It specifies CASSPDIRTSNQPQHF.

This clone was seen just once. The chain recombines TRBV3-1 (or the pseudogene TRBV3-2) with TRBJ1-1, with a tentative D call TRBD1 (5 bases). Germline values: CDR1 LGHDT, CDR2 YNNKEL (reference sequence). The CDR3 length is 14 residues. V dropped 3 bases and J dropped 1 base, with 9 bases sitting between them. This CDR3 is CASSHGQGNTEAFF. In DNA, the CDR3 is TGTGCCAGCAGCCATGGACAAGGGAACACTGAAGCTTTCTTT.

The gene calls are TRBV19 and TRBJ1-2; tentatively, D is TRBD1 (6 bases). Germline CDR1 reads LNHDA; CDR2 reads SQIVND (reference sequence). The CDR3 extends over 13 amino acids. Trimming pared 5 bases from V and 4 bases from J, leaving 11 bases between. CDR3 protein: CASSVRDIYGYTF. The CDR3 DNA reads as TGTGCCAGTAGTGTCCGGGACATCTATGGCTACACCTTC.

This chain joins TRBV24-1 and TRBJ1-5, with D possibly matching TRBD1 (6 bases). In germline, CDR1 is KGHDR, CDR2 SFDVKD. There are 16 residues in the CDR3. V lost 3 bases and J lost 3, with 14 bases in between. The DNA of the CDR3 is TGTGCCACCAGTGATCCAAAACGGGGGGCCAATCAGCCCCAGCATTTT. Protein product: CATSDPKRGANQPQHF.

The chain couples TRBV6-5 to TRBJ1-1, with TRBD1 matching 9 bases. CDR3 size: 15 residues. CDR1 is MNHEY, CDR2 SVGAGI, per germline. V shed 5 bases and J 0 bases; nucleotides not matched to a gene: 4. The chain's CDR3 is CASSPGTGMNTEAFF. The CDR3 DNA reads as TGTGCCAGCAGTCCCGGGACAGGGATGAACACTGAAGCTTTCTTT.

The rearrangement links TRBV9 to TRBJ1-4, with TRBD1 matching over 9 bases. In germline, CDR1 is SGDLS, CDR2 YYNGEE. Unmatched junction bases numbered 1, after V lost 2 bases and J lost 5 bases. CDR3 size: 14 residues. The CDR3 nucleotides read TGTGCCAGCAGCGTTGGACAGGGGAATGAAAAACTGTTTTTT. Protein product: CASSVGQGNEKLFF.

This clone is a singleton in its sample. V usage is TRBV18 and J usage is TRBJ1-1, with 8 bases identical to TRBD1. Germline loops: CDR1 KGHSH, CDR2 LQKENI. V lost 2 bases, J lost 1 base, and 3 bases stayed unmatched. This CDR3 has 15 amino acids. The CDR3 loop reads CASSPAGTGNTEAFF. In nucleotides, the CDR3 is TGTGCCAGCTCACCAGCCGGGACAGGGAACACTGAAGCTTTCTTT. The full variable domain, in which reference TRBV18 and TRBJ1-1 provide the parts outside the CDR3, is NAGVMQNPRHLVRRRGQEARLRCSPMKGHSHVYWYRQLPEEGLKFMVYLQKENIIDESGMPKERFSAEFPKEGPSILRIQQVVRGDSAAYFCASSPAGTGNTEAFFGQGTRLTVV.

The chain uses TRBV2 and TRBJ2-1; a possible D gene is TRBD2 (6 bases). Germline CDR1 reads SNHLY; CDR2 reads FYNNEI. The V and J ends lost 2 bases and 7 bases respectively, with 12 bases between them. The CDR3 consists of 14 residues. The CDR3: CASSEQAGGNEQFF. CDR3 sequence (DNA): TGTGCCAGCAGTGAACAAGCTGGAGGGAATGAGCAGTTCTTC.

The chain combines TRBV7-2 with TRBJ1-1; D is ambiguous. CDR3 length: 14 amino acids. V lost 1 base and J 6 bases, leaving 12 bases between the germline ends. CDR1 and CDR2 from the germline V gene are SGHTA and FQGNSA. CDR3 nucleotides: TGTGCCAGCAGCTTAGTGGAGGGAAGGGCTGAAGCTTTCTTT. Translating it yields CASSLVEGRAEAFF.

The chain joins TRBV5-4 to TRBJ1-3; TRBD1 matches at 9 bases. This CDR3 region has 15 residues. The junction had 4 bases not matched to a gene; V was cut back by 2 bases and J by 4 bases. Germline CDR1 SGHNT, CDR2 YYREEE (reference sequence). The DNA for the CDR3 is TGTGCCAGCAGCTTCACAGGGGGCCGGGGAAACACCATATATTTT. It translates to CASSFTGGRGNTIYF.

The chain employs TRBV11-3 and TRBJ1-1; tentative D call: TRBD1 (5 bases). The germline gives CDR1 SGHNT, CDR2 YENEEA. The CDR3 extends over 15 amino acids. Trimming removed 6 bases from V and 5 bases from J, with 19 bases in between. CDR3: CASRRGGGRGTEAFF. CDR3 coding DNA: TGTGCCAGCAGGCGGGGCGGGGGACGTGGGACTGAAGCTTTCTTT.

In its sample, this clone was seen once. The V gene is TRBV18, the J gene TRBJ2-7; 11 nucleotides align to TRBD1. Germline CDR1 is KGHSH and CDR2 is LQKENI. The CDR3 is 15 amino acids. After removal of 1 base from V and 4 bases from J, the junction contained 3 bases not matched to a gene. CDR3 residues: CASSPLGTGGYEQYF. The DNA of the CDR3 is TGTGCCAGCTCACCACTGGGGACAGGGGGGTACGAGCAGTACTTC.

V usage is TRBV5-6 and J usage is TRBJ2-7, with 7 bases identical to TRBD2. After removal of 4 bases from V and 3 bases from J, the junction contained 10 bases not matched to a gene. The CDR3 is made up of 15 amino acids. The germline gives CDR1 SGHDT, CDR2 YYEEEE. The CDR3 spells CASSPLGGGSYEQYF. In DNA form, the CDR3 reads TGTGCCAGCAGCCCCCTGGGCGGGGGTAGCTACGAGCAGTACTTC.

The CDR3 spells CASSLGSEATNEKLFF. The CDR3 DNA follows: TGCGCCAGCAGCTTGGGATCGGAGGCAACTAATGAAAAACTGTTTTTT. The chain combines TRBV5-1 with TRBJ1-4; D is uncertain. From germline, CDR1 is SGHRS and CDR2 YFSETQ. The CDR3 has 16 amino acids. The V gene lost 0 bases and the J gene lost 0 bases, with 9 bases spanning the gap.

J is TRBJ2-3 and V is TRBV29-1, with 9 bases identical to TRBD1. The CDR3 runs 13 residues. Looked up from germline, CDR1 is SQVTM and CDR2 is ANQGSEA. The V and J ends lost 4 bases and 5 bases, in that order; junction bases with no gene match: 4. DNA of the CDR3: TGCAGCGTTGGGACAGGGGCAGGAGATACGCAGTATTTT. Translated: CSVGTGAGDTQYF.

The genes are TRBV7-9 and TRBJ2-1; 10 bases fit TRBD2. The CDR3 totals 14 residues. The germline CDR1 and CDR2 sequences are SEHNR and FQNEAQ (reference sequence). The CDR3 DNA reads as TGTGCGCTAGCGGGGGCCAGCTCCTACAATGAGCAGTTCTTC. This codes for CALAGASSYNEQFF.

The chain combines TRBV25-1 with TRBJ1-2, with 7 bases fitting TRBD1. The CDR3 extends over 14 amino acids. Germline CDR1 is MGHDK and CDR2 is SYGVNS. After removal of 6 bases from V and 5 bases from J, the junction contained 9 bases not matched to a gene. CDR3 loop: CASSGQGQTYGYTF. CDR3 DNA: TGTGCCAGCAGCGGGCAGGGACAGACGTATGGCTACACCTTC.

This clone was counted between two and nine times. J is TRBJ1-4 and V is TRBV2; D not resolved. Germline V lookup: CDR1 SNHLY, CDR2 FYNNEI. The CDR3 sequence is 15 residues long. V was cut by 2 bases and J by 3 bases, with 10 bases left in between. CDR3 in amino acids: CASSENRGSNEKLFF. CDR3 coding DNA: TGTGCCAGCAGTGAAAACCGGGGTTCTAATGAAAAACTGTTTTTT. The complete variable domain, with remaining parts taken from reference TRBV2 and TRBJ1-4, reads EPEVTQTPSHQVTQMGQEVILRCVPISNHLYFYWYRQILGQKVEFLVSFYNNEISEKSEIFDDQFSVERPDGSNFTLKIRSTKLEDSAMYFCASSENRGSNEKLFFGSGTQLSVL.

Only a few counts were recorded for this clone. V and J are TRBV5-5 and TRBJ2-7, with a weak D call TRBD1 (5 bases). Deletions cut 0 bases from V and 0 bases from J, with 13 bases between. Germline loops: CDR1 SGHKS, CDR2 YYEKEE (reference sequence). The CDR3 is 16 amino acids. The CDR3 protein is CASSLGRAGNSYEQYF. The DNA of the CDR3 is TGTGCCAGCAGCTTGGGTCGGGCAGGGAACTCCTACGAGCAGTACTTC.

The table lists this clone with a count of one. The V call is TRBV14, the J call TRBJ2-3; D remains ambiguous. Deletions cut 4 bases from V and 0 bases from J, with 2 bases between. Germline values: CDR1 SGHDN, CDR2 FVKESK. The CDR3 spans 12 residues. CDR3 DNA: TGTGCCAGCAGCCCTAGCACAGATACGCAGTATTTT. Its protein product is CASSPSTDTQYF. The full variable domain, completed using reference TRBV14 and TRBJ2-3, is EAGVTQFPSHSVIEKGQTVTLRCDPISGHDNLYWYRRVMGKEIKFLLHFVKESKQDESGMPNNRFLAERTGGTYSTLKVQPAELEDSGVYFCASSPSTDTQYFGPGTRLTVL.

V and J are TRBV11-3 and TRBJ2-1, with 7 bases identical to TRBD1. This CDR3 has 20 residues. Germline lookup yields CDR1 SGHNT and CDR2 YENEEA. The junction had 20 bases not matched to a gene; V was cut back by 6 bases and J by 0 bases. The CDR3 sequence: CASSPEGAGVRGSSYNEQFF. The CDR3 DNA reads TGTGCCAGCAGTCCCGAGGGGGCAGGGGTCCGAGGGAGCTCCTACAATGAGCAGTTCTTC.